Included here is one T cell receptor (beta chain) sequence, with context. These data originate in a study of CD8+ T cells in alopecia areata. cDNA reverse transcribed from extracted RNA served as the sequencing template. Generated by immunoSEQ multiplex PCR, the TCRdb table keeps only in-frame clones and is missing some. This table has over 85,000 clones, roughly two fifths appearing once. Specimen: CD4+ T cells sorted from blood. The receptor's source is a human donor with alopecia areata.

The CDR3 DNA reads TGCAGCGTTGTAAGGGGGGGACAGAGACAAGAGACCCAGTACTTC. Encoded protein: CSVVRGGQRQETQYF. The chain recombines TRBV29-1 with TRBJ2-5, with D perhaps assigned TRBD1 or TRBD2 (7 bases each). The CDR3 runs to 15 residues. The V gene's germline CDR1 is SQVTM and CDR2 ANQGSEA. V dropped 4 bases and J dropped 2 bases, with 17 bases sitting between them.